Presented here are 14 T cell receptor beta chains from one specimen sequenced in a study of blood T cell repertoires in COVID-19. Some clones are missing from TCRdb's copy, which holds only in-frame ones; the method was immunoSEQ multiplex PCR. The sample carries 150,000 or so clones, 75% to 80% recorded once. The specimen sequenced was PBMCs or T cells enriched from blood (not recorded which). These receptors all come from a woman in her forties or fifties who had recovered from COVID-19.

The table lists this clone with many counts. This chain joins TRBV6-5 and TRBJ1-1; 8 bases fit TRBD1. V lost 6 bases to trimming and J lost 0 bases; unmatched junction nucleotides: 6. Germline V gives CDR1 MNHEY, CDR2 SVGAGI. The CDR3 is made up of 15 amino acids. CDR3 sequence: CASRNGQGLNTEAFF. The CDR3 DNA is TGTGCCAGCAGGAACGGACAGGGATTGAACACTGAAGCTTTCTTT.

In its sample, this clone was seen a few times. The V gene is TRBV28, the J gene TRBJ1-2; no clear D gene. Germline V gives CDR1 MDHEN, CDR2 SYDVKM. Trimming left V 2 bases short and J 5 bases short, with 15 bases between. The CDR3 consists of 15 residues. CDR3 in amino acids: CASSLSTRSLYGYTF. The CDR3 DNA is TGTGCCAGCAGTTTAAGTACCAGGTCTTTGTATGGCTACACCTTC.

The sample holds a few counts of this clone. This CDR3 reads CASSSSQAGQPQHF. For the CDR3, the DNA is TGTGCCAGCTCTTCCTCCCAAGCCGGTCAGCCCCAGCATTTT. This chain connects TRBV18 to TRBJ1-5; D not certain. This CDR3 is built from 14 residues. V lost 6 bases, J lost 6 bases, and 15 bases lay in between. Germline loops: CDR1 KGHSH, CDR2 LQKENI.

This clone has only a few counts. This rearrangement joins TRBV28 to TRBJ1-1, with D possibly being TRBD1 (6 bases). The V end was cut by 3 bases, the J end by 5 bases, with 19 bases between. Germline values: CDR1 MDHEN, CDR2 SYDVKM. The CDR3 is made up of 16 amino acids. The CDR3 is CASSFKTGRGRTEAFF. CDR3 DNA: TGTGCCAGCAGTTTTAAGACAGGCCGGGGAAGGACTGAAGCTTTCTTT.

The chain uses TRBV9 and TRBJ2-6; D unclear. Germline assignment: CDR1 SGDLS and CDR2 YYNGEE. V lost 1 base and J 2 bases, leaving 10 bases between the germline ends. The CDR3 extends over 16 amino acids. The CDR3 region is CASSVTEIPGANVLTF. CDR3 nucleotides: TGTGCCAGCAGCGTAACAGAGATCCCTGGGGCCAACGTCCTGACTTTC.

This chain links TRBV7-2 with TRBJ1-4, with a possible D match to TRBD1 (5 bases). This CDR3 region has 15 residues. The germline V gene has CDR1 SGHTA and CDR2 FQGNSA. V lost 6 bases, J lost 6 bases, and 17 bases lay in between. Written as DNA, the CDR3 is TGTGCCAGCAGGCACCGCGGCAGACAGCATGAAAAACTGTTTTTT. Amino acid sequence: CASRHRGRQHEKLFF.

To note about this clone: The sample carries other DNA sequences with the same CDR3. The V call is TRBV9, the J call TRBJ2-1, with a weak D call TRBD2 (6 bases). Germline-derived CDR1 and CDR2 are SGDLS and YYNGEE. V shed 0 bases and J shed 10 bases, with 8 bases lying between them. CDR3 size: 12 residues. CDR3 in DNA: TGTGCCAGCAGCGTAGTTGCGGGGGAGCAGTTCTTC. Residues: CASSVVAGEQFF.

CDR3 DNA: TGTGCCAGCAGCCAAGCGGGAGGGAACTATGGCTACACCTTC. Translating gives CASSQAGGNYGYTF. The rearrangement uses TRBV3-1 (or the pseudogene TRBV3-2) and TRBJ1-2; D is unclear. The CDR3 consists of 14 residues. V shed 1 base and J shed 2 bases, with 8 bases lying between them. Germline loops: CDR1 LGHDT, CDR2 YNNKEL (reference sequence).

The chain uses TRBV7-9 and TRBJ1-4; TRBD1 is a possible D gene (5 bases). Between the trimmed V and J ends, which lost 1 base and 7 bases, there was a span of 16 bases. The CDR3 extends over 16 amino acids. Germline CDR1 and CDR2: SEHNR and FQNEAQ (reference sequence). The CDR3: CASSLELGQGGEKLFF. CDR3 nucleotide sequence: TGTGCCAGCAGCTTAGAACTGGGGCAGGGAGGTGAAAAACTGTTTTTT. Supplemented by reference TRBV7-9 and TRBJ1-4, the full variable domain reads DTGVSQNPRHKITKRGQNVTFRCDPISEHNRLYWYRQTLGQGPEFLTYFQNEAQLEKSRLLSDRFSAERPKGSFSTLEIQRTEQGDSAMYLCASSLELGQGGEKLFFGSGTQLSVL.

This clone was found many times. The chain uses TRBV9 and TRBJ2-3; TRBD2 matches 9 bases. With 4 bases clipped from V and 5 bases from J, the junction kept 8 bases outside the gene matches. The CDR3 sequence is 15 residues long. CDR1 SGDLS and CDR2 YYNGEE come from the germline V gene. This CDR3 reads CASSSGAGGLDTQYF. The CDR3 DNA follows: TGTGCCAGCAGCTCAGGAGCGGGGGGTTTAGATACGCAGTATTTT. The full variable domain, rest sourced from reference TRBV9 and TRBJ2-3, is DSGVTQTPKHLITATGQRVTLRCSPRSGDLSVYWYQQSLDQGLQFLIQYYNGEERAKGNILERFSAQQFPDLHSELNLSSLELGDSALYFCASSSGAGGLDTQYFGPGTRLTVL.

The chain uses TRBV19 and TRBJ1-2, with D possibly matching TRBD1 (5 bases). Germline CDR1 LNHDA, CDR2 SQIVND (reference sequence). V lost 5 bases and J lost 4, with 11 bases in between. The CDR3 consists of 13 residues. DNA for the CDR3: TGTGCCAGTAGTTCGACAGATACCTATGGCTACACCTTC. Translation gives CASSSTDTYGYTF.

This CDR3 reads CASSSWLAGGLNEQFF. The CDR3 region has the DNA TGTGCCAGCAGTTCCTGGCTAGCGGGGGGTCTTAATGAGCAGTTCTTC. The chain uses TRBV6-5 and TRBJ2-1; TRBD2 matches at 11 bases. V lost 4 bases, J lost 7 bases, and 9 bases stayed unmatched. This CDR3 contains 16 residues. The germline CDR1 and CDR2 sequences are MNHEY and SVGAGI.

Many counts were recorded for this clone. The rearrangement joins TRBV10-3 to TRBJ2-2; 9 bases match TRBD2. The junction had 7 bases not matched to a gene; V was cut back by 6 bases and J by 2 bases. The germline V gene encodes CDR1 ENHRY and CDR2 SYGVKD. The CDR3 is 16 residues long. The DNA of the CDR3 is TGTGCCATCAGAGACGCCGGGACTAGCAACACCGGGGAGCTGTTTTTT. Translating gives CAIRDAGTSNTGELFF.

This chain links TRBV19 with TRBJ2-6; possibly TRBD2 for D (7 bases). The germline V gene encodes CDR1 LNHDA and CDR2 SQIVND (reference sequence). The germline V and J ends were trimmed by 9 bases and 0 bases, with 18 bases remaining between them. The CDR3 is 17 amino acids. CDR3 sequence reads: CASRRGRSSSGANVLTF. CDR3 coding DNA: TGTGCCAGCAGGCGGGGGCGCTCTAGCTCTGGGGCCAACGTCCTGACTTTC.